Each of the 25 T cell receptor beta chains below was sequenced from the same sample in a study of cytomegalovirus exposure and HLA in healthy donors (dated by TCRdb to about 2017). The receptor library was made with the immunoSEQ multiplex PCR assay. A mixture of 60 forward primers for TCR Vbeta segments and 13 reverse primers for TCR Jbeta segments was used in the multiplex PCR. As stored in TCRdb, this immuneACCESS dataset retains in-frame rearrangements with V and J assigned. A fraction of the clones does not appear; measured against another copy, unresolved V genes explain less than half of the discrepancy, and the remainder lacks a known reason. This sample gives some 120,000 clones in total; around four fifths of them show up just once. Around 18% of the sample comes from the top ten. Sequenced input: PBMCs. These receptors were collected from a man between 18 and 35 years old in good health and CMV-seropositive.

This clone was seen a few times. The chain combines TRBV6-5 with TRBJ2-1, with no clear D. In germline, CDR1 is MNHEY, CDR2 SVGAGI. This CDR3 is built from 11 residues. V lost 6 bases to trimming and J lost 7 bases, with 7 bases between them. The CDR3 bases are TGTGCCAGCAGCCCCGGGAATGAGCAGTTCTTC. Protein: CASSPGNEQFF.

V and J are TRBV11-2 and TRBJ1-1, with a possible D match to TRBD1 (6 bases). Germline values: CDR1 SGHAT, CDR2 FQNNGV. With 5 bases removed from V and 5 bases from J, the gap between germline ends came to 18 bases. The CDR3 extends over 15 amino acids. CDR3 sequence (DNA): TGTGCCAGCAGCCTACAAGCGGGGGGCCGAACTGAAGCTTTCTTT. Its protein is CASSLQAGGRTEAFF.

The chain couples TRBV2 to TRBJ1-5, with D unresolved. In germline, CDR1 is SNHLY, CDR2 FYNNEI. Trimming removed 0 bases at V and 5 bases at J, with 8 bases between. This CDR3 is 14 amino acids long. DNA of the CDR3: TGTGCCAGCAGTGAAGCCGTACTAGATCAGCCCCAGCATTTT. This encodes CASSEAVLDQPQHF. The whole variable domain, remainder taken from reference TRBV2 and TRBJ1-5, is EPEVTQTPSHQVTQMGQEVILRCVPISNHLYFYWYRQILGQKVEFLVSFYNNEISEKSEIFDDQFSVERPDGSNFTLKIRSTKLEDSAMYFCASSEAVLDQPQHFGDGTRLSIL.

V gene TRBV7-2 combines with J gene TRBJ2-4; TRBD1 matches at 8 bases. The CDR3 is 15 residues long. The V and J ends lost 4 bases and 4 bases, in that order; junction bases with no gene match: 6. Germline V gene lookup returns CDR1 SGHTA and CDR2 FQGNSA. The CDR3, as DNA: TGTGCCAGCAGCTGGGGGACAGGAGGGAAAAACATTCAGTACTTC. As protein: CASSWGTGGKNIQYF.

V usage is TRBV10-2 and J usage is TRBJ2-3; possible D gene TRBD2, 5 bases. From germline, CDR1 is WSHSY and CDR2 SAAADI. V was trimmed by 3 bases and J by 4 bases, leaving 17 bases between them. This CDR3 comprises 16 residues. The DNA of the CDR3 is TGCGCCAGCAGTGAAGAGGCCGGAGCGAGGGCAGATACGCAGTATTTT. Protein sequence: CASSEEAGARADTQYF.

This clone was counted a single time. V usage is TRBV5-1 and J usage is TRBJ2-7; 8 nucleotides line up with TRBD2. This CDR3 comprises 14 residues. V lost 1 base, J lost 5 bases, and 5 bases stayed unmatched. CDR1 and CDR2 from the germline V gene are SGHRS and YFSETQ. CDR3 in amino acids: CASSLSGGIHEQYF. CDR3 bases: TGCGCCAGCAGCTTGAGCGGGGGCATCCACGAGCAGTACTTC.

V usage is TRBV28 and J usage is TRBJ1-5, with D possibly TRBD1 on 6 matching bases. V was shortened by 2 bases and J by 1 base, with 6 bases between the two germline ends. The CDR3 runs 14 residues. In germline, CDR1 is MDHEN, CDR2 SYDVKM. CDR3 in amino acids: CASSLGQSNQPQHF. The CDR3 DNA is TGTGCCAGCAGTTTAGGACAGAGCAATCAGCCCCAGCATTTT.

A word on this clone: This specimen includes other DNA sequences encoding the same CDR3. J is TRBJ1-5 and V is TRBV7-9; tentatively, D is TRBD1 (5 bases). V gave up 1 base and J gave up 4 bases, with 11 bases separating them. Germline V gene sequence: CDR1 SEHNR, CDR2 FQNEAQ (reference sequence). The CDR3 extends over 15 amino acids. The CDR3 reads CASSLGGTGNQPQHF. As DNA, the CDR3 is TGTGCCAGCAGCTTAGGGGGGACTGGGAATCAGCCCCAGCATTTT.

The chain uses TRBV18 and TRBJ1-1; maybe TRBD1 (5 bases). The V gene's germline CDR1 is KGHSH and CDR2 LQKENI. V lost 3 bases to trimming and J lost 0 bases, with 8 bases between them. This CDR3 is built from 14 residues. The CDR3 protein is CASSPGGMNTEAFF. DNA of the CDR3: TGTGCCAGCTCACCGGGGGGAATGAACACTGAAGCTTTCTTT.

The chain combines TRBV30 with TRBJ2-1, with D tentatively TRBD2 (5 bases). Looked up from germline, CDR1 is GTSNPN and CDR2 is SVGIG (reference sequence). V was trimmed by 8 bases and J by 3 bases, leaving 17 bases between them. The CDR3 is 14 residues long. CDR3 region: CARGSYRRYNEQFF. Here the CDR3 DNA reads TGTGCCCGGGGAAGCTACCGACGCTACAATGAGCAGTTCTTC.

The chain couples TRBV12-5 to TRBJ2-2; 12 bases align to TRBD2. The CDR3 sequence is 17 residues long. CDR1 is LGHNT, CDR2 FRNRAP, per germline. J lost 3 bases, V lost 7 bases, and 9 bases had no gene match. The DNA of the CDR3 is TGTGCTAGTGCCACAATAACTAGCGGGGGGTACACCGGGGAGCTGTTTTTT. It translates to CASATITSGGYTGELFF.

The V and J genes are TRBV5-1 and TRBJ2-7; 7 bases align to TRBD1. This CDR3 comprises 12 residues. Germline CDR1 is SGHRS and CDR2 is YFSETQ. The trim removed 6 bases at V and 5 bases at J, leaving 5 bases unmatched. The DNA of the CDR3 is TGCGCCAGCAAGGCAGGGGGTGACGAGCAGTACTTC. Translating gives CASKAGGDEQYF.

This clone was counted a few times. The CDR3 is CASSQVRGNTIYF. The CDR3, as DNA: TGCGCCAGCAGCCAAGTCCGGGGAAACACCATATATTTT. V usage is TRBV4-1 and J usage is TRBJ1-3; D gene ambiguous. The CDR3 extends over 13 amino acids. In germline, CDR1 is MGHRA, CDR2 YSYEKL. With 1 base removed from V and 4 bases from J, the gap between germline ends came to 5 bases.

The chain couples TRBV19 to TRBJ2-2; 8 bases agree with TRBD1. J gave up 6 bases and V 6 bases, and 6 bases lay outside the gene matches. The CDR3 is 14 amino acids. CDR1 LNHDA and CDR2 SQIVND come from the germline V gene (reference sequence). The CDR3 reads CASRDRASAGELFF. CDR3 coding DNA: TGTGCCAGTAGGGACAGGGCATCGGCCGGGGAGCTGTTTTTT. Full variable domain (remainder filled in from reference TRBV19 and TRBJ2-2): DGGITQSPKYLFRKEGQNVTLSCEQNLNHDAMYWYRQDPGQGLRLIYYSQIVNDFQKGDIAEGYSVSREKKESFPLTVTSAQKNPTAFYLCASRDRASAGELFFGEGSRLTVL.

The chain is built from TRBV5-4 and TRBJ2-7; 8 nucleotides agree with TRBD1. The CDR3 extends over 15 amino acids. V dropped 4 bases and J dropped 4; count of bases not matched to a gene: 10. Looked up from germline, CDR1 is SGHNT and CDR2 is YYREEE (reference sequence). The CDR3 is CASSIDRGVSYEQYF. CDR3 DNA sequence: TGTGCCAGCAGCATTGACAGGGGAGTTTCTTACGAGCAGTACTTC.

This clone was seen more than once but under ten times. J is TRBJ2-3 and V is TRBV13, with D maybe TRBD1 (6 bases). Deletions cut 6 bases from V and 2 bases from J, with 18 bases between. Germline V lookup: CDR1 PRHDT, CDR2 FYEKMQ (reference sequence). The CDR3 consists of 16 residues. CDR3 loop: CASRYGGGLTTDTQYF. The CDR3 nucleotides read TGTGCCAGCAGGTATGGTGGGGGCCTAACCACAGATACGCAGTATTTT.

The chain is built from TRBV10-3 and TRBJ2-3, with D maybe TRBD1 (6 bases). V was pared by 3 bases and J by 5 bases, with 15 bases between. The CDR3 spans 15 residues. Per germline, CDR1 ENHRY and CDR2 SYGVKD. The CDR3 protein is CAISDGGAEGDTQYF. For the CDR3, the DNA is TGTGCCATCAGTGATGGGGGCGCAGAGGGAGATACGCAGTATTTT.

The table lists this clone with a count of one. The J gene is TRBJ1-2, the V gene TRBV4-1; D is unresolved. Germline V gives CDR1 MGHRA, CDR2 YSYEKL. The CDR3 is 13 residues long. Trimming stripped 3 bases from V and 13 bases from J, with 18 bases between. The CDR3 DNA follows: TGCGCCAGCAGCCAGAACCTGGCAGGTTCCCTCACCTTC. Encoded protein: CASSQNLAGSLTF.

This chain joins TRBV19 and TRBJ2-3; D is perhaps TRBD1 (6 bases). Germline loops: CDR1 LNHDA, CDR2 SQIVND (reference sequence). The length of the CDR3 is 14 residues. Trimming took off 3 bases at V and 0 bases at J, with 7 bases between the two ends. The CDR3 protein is CASSIQGSTDTQYF. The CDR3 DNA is TGTGCCAGTAGTATTCAGGGGAGCACAGATACGCAGTATTTT.

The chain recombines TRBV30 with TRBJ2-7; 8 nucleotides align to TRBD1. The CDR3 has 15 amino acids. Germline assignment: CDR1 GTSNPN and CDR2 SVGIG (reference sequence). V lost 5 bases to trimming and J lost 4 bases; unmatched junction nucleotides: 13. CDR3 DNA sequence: TGTGCCTGGCGGCCGCATGACAGGGGATCGTACGAGCAGTACTTC. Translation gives CAWRPHDRGSYEQYF.

The CDR3 region has the DNA TGTGCCAGCAGCGGCTCAGGGGTAGAGGGCTACACCTTC. This translates into CASSGSGVEGYTF. The chain carries TRBV7-8 and TRBJ1-2; D is perhaps TRBD1 (6 bases). CDR3 size: 13 residues. With 5 bases removed from V and 8 bases from J, the gap between germline ends came to 15 bases. Germline CDR1 reads SGHVS; CDR2 reads FQNEAQ.

CDR3 sequence reads: CASSSLYTEAFF. CDR3 coding DNA: TGTGCCAGCAGCTCTCTATACACTGAAGCTTTCTTT. The chain uses TRBV7-9 and TRBJ1-1; D not certain. Germline V gives CDR1 SEHNR, CDR2 FQNEAQ (reference sequence). Trimming stripped 4 bases from V and 3 bases from J, with 6 bases between. The CDR3 has 12 residues.

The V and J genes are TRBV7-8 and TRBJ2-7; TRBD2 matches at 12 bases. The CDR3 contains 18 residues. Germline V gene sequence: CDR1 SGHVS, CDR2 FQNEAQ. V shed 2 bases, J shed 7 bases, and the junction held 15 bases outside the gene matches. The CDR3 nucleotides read TGTGCCAGCAGCTTACGGGACATCATGACTAGCGGGGGTGAGGAGCAGTACTTC. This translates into CASSLRDIMTSGGEEQYF.

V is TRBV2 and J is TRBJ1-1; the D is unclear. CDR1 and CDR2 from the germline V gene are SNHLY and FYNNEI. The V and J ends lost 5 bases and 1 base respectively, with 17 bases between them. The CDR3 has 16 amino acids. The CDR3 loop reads CASSSTTGVRNTEAFF. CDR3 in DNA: TGTGCCAGCAGTTCGACCACGGGTGTACGGAACACTGAAGCTTTCTTT.

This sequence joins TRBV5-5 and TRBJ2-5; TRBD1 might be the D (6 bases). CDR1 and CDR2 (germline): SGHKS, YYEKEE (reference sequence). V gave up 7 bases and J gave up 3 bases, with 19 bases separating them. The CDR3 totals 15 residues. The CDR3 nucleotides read TGTGCCAGCTCAGGGGCAGACAACGGAAAAGAGACCCAGTACTTC. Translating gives CASSGADNGKETQYF.